A single sample gave rise to the 2 T cell receptor beta chains below, sequenced in a study of T cell responses to AZD1222 COVID-19 vaccine. The repertoire was sequenced with immunoSEQ multiplex PCR; TCRdb's copy has only in-frame clones and lacks some. The profile shows 98,000 or so clones, more than 70% of them singletons. Sequences were derived from peripheral blood, sampled on day 0 of MenACWY control vaccination. These receptor sequences come from an adult in good health.

The chain is built from TRBV30 and TRBJ1-5, with 8 bases that match TRBD1. The CDR3 contains 13 residues. Germline values: CDR1 GTSNPN, CDR2 SVGIG (reference sequence). Germline trimming cut 1 base from V and 4 bases from J; bases unmatched to any gene: 0. DNA of the CDR3: TGTGCCTGGAGTGGGACAGGGAATCAGCCCCAGCATTTT. This encodes CAWSGTGNQPQHF.

The chain carries TRBV30 and TRBJ2-7; TRBD2 might be the D (6 bases). Germline CDR1 reads GTSNPN; CDR2 reads SVGIG (reference sequence). V lost 5 bases and J lost 6, with 17 bases in between. This CDR3 is 13 amino acids long. CDR3 DNA: TGTGCCTGGGGATATGGGACTTTGGGCGAGCAGTACTTC. Amino acid sequence: CAWGYGTLGEQYF.